This TCR beta chain was identified during a study of blood T cell repertoires in COVID-19. Study background: Acute and convalescent COVID-19 specimens originated in the United States, Italy and Spain. Nucleic acid was either cDNA or gDNA, and it came from T cells, B-cell-depleted T cells, or PBMCs.

In the original workflow: Cell counts per sample came from amplifying reference gene primers. Sequencing used immunoSEQ multiplex PCR; TCRdb keeps in-frame clones, though not all of them. The DNA gave D and trimming, while V, J and clone size come from that table. The profile shows 200,000 to 300,000 clones, around 85% of them singletons. Germline values: CDR1 GTSNPN, CDR2 SVGIG (reference sequence). V was trimmed by 2 bases and J by 2 bases, leaving 2 bases between them. The CDR3 is made up of 11 amino acids. Sequenced: peripheral blood. The V and J genes are TRBV30 and TRBJ2-3; D gene ambiguous. The origin of this receptor is an elderly woman with acute or convalescent COVID-19. The CDR3 nucleotides are TGTGCCTGGAGTCACACAGATACGCAGTATTTT. It encodes CAWSHTDTQYF.